These 22 T cell receptor beta chains were sequenced from one sample in a study of blood T cell repertoires in COVID-19 (dated by TCRdb to about 2020). Library preparation was by the immunoSEQ multiplex PCR assay. In its TCRdb copy, this immuneACCESS table keeps in-frame sequences only and misses some clones. Where compared with another copy, unresolved V genes explain less than half of these, and the others have no known cause. The sample table shows 180,000 or so clones, and 65% to 90% are seen once. The ten largest clones represent 8% to 10% of the sample. Sequenced material: peripheral blood. These receptors all stem from a man in his sixties with acute or convalescent COVID-19.

The rearrangement uses TRBV5-1 and TRBJ2-1; 7 nucleotides line up with TRBD1. The V and J ends lost 0 bases and 3 bases, in that order; junction bases with no gene match: 3. From germline, CDR1 is SGHRS and CDR2 YFSETQ. This CDR3 comprises 15 residues. CDR3 sequence reads: CASSLGTGIYNEQFF. CDR3 nucleotides: TGCGCCAGCAGCTTGGGGACAGGCATCTACAATGAGCAGTTCTTC.

The CDR3: CASSQAGWQPQHF. The CDR3 nucleotides read TGCGCCAGCAGCCAAGCAGGGTGGCAGCCCCAGCATTTT. The chain is built from TRBV4-1 and TRBJ1-5, with D tentatively TRBD1 (5 bases). Per germline, CDR1 MGHRA and CDR2 YSYEKL. Trimming removed 1 base at V and 7 bases at J, with 8 bases between. The CDR3 has 13 amino acids.

This chain links TRBV10-1 with TRBJ1-4, with D possibly TRBD1 on 5 matching bases. The CDR3 spans 13 residues. CDR1 WNHNN and CDR2 SYGVQD come from the germline V gene (reference sequence). V lost 4 bases and J lost 8, with 11 bases in between. The CDR3 loop is CASSAGFGEKLFF. The CDR3 DNA follows: TGCGCCAGCAGTGCAGGGTTTGGCGAAAAACTGTTTTTT.

This clone was counted at least ten times. The V gene is TRBV18, the J gene TRBJ1-3, with D unresolved. The germline V gene encodes CDR1 KGHSH and CDR2 LQKENI. CDR3 length: 17 residues. Trimming took off 4 bases at V and 0 bases at J, with 16 bases between the two ends. In DNA, the CDR3 is TGTGCCAGCTCACGCAAGCTAGACGCTGGCTCTGGAAACACCATATATTTT. This gives the protein CASSRKLDAGSGNTIYF.

J is TRBJ2-3 and V is TRBV10-3; 8 nucleotides match TRBD1. This CDR3 is built from 15 residues. J lost 3 bases, V lost 3 bases, and 5 bases had no gene match. The V gene's germline CDR1 is ENHRY and CDR2 SYGVKD. The CDR3 sequence is CAISEGQGGTDTQYF. The CDR3 DNA is TGTGCCATCAGTGAAGGACAGGGAGGAACAGATACGCAGTATTTT.

V usage is TRBV6-5 and J usage is TRBJ1-1; 8 bases line up with TRBD1. This CDR3 comprises 13 residues. The germline CDR1 and CDR2 sequences are MNHEY and SVGAGI. The ends lost 6 bases at V and 4 bases at J; junction bases unmatched: 4. CDR3: CASRSGQGTEAFF. CDR3 coding DNA: TGTGCCAGCAGATCCGGACAGGGCACTGAAGCTTTCTTT.

The chain employs TRBV7-3 and TRBJ2-7; 8 nucleotides line up with TRBD2. From germline, CDR1 is SGHTA and CDR2 FQGTGA. CDR3 length: 15 residues. V trimming: 5 bases; J trimming: 3 bases; junction bases outside the gene matches: 9. CDR3 bases: TGTGCCAGCAGCATAGCCGGGACTAGAGACTACGAGCAGTACTTC. Translation gives CASSIAGTRDYEQYF.

The chain links TRBV4-2 to TRBJ1-1; D is undetermined. This CDR3 has 15 amino acids. Per germline, CDR1 LGHNA and CDR2 YNFKEQ. V lost 0 bases to trimming and J lost 1 base, with 9 bases between them. The CDR3 nucleotides are TGTGCCAGCAGCCAAGATCACGCAGGGAACACTGAAGCTTTCTTT. Its protein is CASSQDHAGNTEAFF.

V usage is TRBV7-2 and J usage is TRBJ2-7; TRBD1 matches 8 bases. J lost 0 bases, V lost 5 bases, and 3 bases had no gene match. The germline CDR1 and CDR2 sequences are SGHTA and FQGNSA. The CDR3 spans 14 residues. In nucleotides, the CDR3 is TGTGCCAGCAGCCGGACAGGGAGCTCCTACGAGCAGTACTTC. Its translation: CASSRTGSSYEQYF.

V gene TRBV28 combines with J gene TRBJ1-1, with 8 bases identical to TRBD1. This CDR3 comprises 16 residues. V lost 6 bases to trimming and J lost 3 bases; unmatched junction nucleotides: 12. The V gene's germline CDR1 is MDHEN and CDR2 SYDVKM. CDR3 region: CASRWTDRGGYTEAFF. For the CDR3, the DNA is TGTGCCAGCAGGTGGACCGACAGGGGAGGTTACACTGAAGCTTTCTTT.

The rearrangement joins TRBV11-2 to TRBJ2-7; TRBD1 agrees at 8 bases. V shed 8 bases, J shed 2 bases, and the junction held 14 bases outside the gene matches. There are 16 residues in the CDR3. Germline V gene data show CDR1 as SGHAT and CDR2 as FQNNGV. Here the CDR3 reads CASHRGASANTYEQYF. CDR3 in DNA: TGTGCCAGCCACAGGGGGGCTAGCGCGAACACCTACGAGCAGTACTTC. The full variable domain, completed using reference TRBV11-2 and TRBJ2-7, is EAGVAQSPRYKIIEKRQSVAFWCNPISGHATLYWYQQILGQGPKLLIQFQNNGVVDDSQLPKDRFSAERLKGVDSTLKIQPAKLEDSAVYLCASHRGASANTYEQYFGPGTRLTVT.

This clone was seen only a few times. The chain employs TRBV2 and TRBJ1-1; 8 nucleotides line up with TRBD1. The CDR3 spans 13 residues. Germline trimming cut 6 bases from V and 4 bases from J; bases unmatched to any gene: 4. Germline CDR1 is SNHLY and CDR2 is FYNNEI. The CDR3 protein is CASRDRVGTEAFF. DNA for the CDR3: TGTGCCAGCAGGGACAGGGTGGGCACTGAAGCTTTCTTT.

The chain combines TRBV6-5 with TRBJ2-2, with 7 positions matching TRBD2. This CDR3 is built from 15 residues. After removal of 6 bases from V and 1 base from J, the junction contained 5 bases not matched to a gene. Germline V lookup: CDR1 MNHEY, CDR2 SVGAGI. DNA of the CDR3: TGTGCCAGCAGGGGAGGGAGCGGGAACACCGGGGAGCTGTTTTTT. Protein product: CASRGGSGNTGELFF.

This clone has only a few counts. The V call is TRBV19, the J call TRBJ2-1; 7 bases are shared with TRBD1. CDR1 and CDR2 (germline): LNHDA, SQIVND (reference sequence). Trimming cost V 5 bases and J 2 bases; bases outside gene matches: 6. The length of the CDR3 is 15 residues. In DNA form, the CDR3 reads TGTGCCAGTAGTTATAACAGGGGTCCCTACAATGAGCAGTTCTTC. Translating gives CASSYNRGPYNEQFF.

On this clone: The same CDR3 also results from other DNA sequences found in this sample. V is TRBV28 and J is TRBJ2-3; D perhaps matches TRBD2 (5 bases). V lost 3 bases, J lost 6 bases, and 7 bases lay in between. The CDR3 loop spans 12 amino acids. From germline, CDR1 is MDHEN and CDR2 SYDVKM. CDR3 DNA sequence: TGTGCCAGCAGTTTGTTAGCGGATACGCAGTATTTT. Translated: CASSLLADTQYF. Based on the CDR3 plus reference TRBV28 and TRBJ2-3, the full variable domain is DVKVTQSSRYLVKRTGEKVFLECVQDMDHENMFWYRQDPGLGLRLIYFSYDVKMKEKGDIPEGYSVSREKKERFSLILESASTNQTSMYLCASSLLADTQYFGPGTRLTVL.

V usage is TRBV28 and J usage is TRBJ2-5, with a weak D call TRBD1 (6 bases). The CDR3 loop spans 14 amino acids. The V end lost 3 bases, the J end lost 6 bases, and 14 bases lay between the germline ends. The germline CDR1 and CDR2 sequences are MDHEN and SYDVKM. The CDR3 is CASSLGGDIKTQYF. The CDR3 region has the DNA TGTGCCAGCAGTTTGGGTGGGGACATAAAGACCCAGTACTTC.

The chain employs TRBV6-5 and TRBJ1-2; D not certain. The V end was cut by 0 bases, the J end by 4 bases, with 6 bases between. Germline lookup yields CDR1 MNHEY and CDR2 SVGAGI. The CDR3 consists of 13 residues. CDR3 bases: TGTGCCAGCAGTTACTCGAGTCTCTATGGCTACACCTTC. Its protein is CASSYSSLYGYTF.

V gene TRBV10-3 combines with J gene TRBJ1-2; D is ambiguous. This CDR3 has 15 residues. Germline values: CDR1 ENHRY, CDR2 SYGVKD. V gave up 4 bases and J gave up 3 bases, with 15 bases separating them. Written as DNA, the CDR3 is TGTGCCATCAGTGTTGGGCCCCGGCGGGACTATGGCTACACCTTC. As protein: CAISVGPRRDYGYTF.

This chain uses TRBV2 with TRBJ1-1; 8 nucleotides match TRBD1. Per the germline V gene, CDR1 is SNHLY and CDR2 is FYNNEI. The V and J ends lost 3 bases and 3 bases, in that order; junction bases with no gene match: 3. The CDR3 is 14 amino acids. CDR3 residues: CASSDQGAYTEAFF. In DNA form, the CDR3 reads TGTGCCAGCAGTGACCAGGGGGCATACACTGAAGCTTTCTTT.

The V gene is TRBV5-1, the J gene TRBJ2-1; 8 positions match TRBD2. The CDR3 spans 17 residues. Germline lookup yields CDR1 SGHRS and CDR2 YFSETQ. With 0 bases clipped from V and 2 bases from J, the junction kept 7 bases outside the gene matches. In DNA, the CDR3 is TGCGCCAGCAGCTTGGCCCCCAGCGGGAGAGCCTACAATGAGCAGTTCTTC. Encoded protein: CASSLAPSGRAYNEQFF.

The rearrangement uses TRBV18 and TRBJ2-2, with 7 bases identical to TRBD1. In germline, CDR1 is KGHSH, CDR2 LQKENI. The trim removed 6 bases at V and 6 bases at J, leaving 4 bases unmatched. The CDR3 contains 13 residues. The CDR3 spells CASSSQGSGELFF. The CDR3 DNA sequence: TGTGCCAGCTCGTCACAGGGGTCCGGGGAGCTGTTTTTT.

This clone was detected only a few times. The rearrangement links TRBV19 to TRBJ2-1; 7 nucleotides line up with TRBD2. This CDR3 is built from 13 residues. Germline V CDR1 and CDR2: LNHDA, SQIVND (reference sequence). The J segment lost 13 bases and the V segment lost 1 base, leaving 7 bases of the junction unmatched. The CDR3 loop reads CASSIALADLQFF. As DNA, the CDR3 is TGTGCCAGTAGTATAGCTCTAGCGGACCTACAGTTCTTC.